This T cell receptor beta chain came from a study of blood T cell repertoires in COVID-19. Overall study context: Researchers got acute and convalescent COVID-19 samples from the United States, Italy and Spain.

The V end was cut by 7 bases, the J end by 7 bases, with 8 bases between. The length of the CDR3 is 12 residues. The germline V gene encodes CDR1 MNHEY and CDR2 SVGAGI. Produced via immunoSEQ multiplex PCR; TCRdb's table is partial and in-frame only. The profile covers approximately 100,000 clones, with about 89% appearing a single time and 15% to 20% taken by the ten largest. V and J are TRBV6-5 and TRBJ1-6; possible D gene TRBD1, 5 bases. This receptor was identified in a man in his fifties or sixties with acute or convalescent COVID-19. Sequencing used peripheral blood. In DNA, the CDR3 is TGTGCCAGCAAGCAGGGAAATTCACCCCTCCACTTT. It translates to CASKQGNSPLHF.